This T cell receptor (beta chain) stems from a study of regulatory T cells in long-lasting Graves disease. CDR3 size: 14 residues. From germline, CDR1 is SGHNT and CDR2 YYREEE (reference sequence). The trim removed 4 bases at V and 2 bases at J, leaving 6 bases unmatched. Both iRepertoire HTBI primers and Arm-PCR of CDR3 regions were used to build the TCR beta libraries. One entry per CDR3 protein results from TCRdb running MiXCR on the multiplex PCR reads. The data contain hundreds of thousands of distinct CDR3 sequences, about 14% of them seen just once; the ten biggest clones take up 10%. Time point defined: newly diagnosed GD, antithyroid drugs for less than 3 months. PBMC RNA served as the TCR library source. Graves' disease diagnosis followed American Thyroid Association guidelines. A further study also used this sample, focusing on T cells in Graves' hyperthyroidism and ophthalmopathy. In that study: Any patient presenting with uncontrolled infection, other autoimmune disease, pregnancy or lactation was left out. During a first-round RT-PCR of the TCR CDR3, the HTBI primer set was used.

The chain has TRBV5-4 and TRBJ2-7, with 7 bases identical to TRBD2. The sequence derives from a man aged 30-40 years with Graves disease. The material sequenced was peripheral blood mononuclear cells (PBMCs), taken at new diagnosis, from a patient treated with antithyroid drugs. The chain's CDR3 is CASSPRDYPYEQYF. The CDR3 nucleotides read TGTGCCAGCAGCCCCCGGGACTACCCCTACGAGCAGTACTTC.